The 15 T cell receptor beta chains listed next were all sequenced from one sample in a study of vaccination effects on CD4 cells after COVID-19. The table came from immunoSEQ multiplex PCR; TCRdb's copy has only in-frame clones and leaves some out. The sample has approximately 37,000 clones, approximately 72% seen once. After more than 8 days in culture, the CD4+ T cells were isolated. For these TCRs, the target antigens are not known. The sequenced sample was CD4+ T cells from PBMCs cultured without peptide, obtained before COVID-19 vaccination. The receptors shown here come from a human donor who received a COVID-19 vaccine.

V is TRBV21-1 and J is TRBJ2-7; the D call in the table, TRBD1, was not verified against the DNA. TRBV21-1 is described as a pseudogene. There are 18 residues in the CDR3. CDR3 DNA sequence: TGTGCCAGCAGCAAAATTCCGGTCATCCCGAACAGGGCCTTTGAGCAGTACTTC. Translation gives CASSKIPVIPNRAFEQYF.

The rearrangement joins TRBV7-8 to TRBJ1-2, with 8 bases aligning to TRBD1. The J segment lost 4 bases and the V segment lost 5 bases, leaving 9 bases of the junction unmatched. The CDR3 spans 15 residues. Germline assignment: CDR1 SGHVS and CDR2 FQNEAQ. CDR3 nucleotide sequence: TGTGCCAGCAGCGGAACACAGGGGGTATTCTATGGCTACACCTTC. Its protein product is CASSGTQGVFYGYTF.

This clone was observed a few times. CDR3 in amino acids: CAISAFRMNTEAFF. DNA of the CDR3: TGTGCCATCAGTGCCTTTCGAATGAACACTGAAGCTTTCTTT. The chain carries TRBV10-3 and TRBJ1-1; D is ambiguous. From germline, CDR1 is ENHRY and CDR2 SYGVKD. The length of the CDR3 is 14 residues. V dropped 4 bases and J dropped 0 bases, with 9 bases sitting between them.

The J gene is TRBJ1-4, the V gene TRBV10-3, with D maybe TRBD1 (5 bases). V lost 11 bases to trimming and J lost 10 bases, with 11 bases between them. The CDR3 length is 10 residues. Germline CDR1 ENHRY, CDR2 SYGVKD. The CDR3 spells CAPSGGKLFF. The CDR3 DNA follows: TGTGCCCCCTCCGGGGGAAAACTGTTTTTT.

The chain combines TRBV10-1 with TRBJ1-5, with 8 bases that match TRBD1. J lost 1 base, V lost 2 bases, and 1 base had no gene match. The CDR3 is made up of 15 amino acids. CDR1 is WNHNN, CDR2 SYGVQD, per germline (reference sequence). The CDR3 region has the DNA TGCGCCAGCAGTGAGGCAGGGGGCAGCAATCAGCCCCAGCATTTT. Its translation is CASSEAGGSNQPQHF.

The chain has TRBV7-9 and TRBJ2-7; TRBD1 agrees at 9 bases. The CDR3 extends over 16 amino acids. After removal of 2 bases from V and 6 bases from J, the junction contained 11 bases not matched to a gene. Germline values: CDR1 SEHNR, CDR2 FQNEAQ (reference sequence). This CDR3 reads CASSLRVTGGLVEQYF. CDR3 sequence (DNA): TGTGCCAGCAGCTTAAGGGTTACAGGGGGCTTGGTCGAGCAGTACTTC.

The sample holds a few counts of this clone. The CDR3 region has the DNA TGTGCCAGCAGTGAAGCGCTTATGGGGGGAGCTTTCTTT. This translates into CASSEALMGGAFF. V and J are TRBV2 and TRBJ1-1, with a tentative D call TRBD1 (5 bases). Germline values: CDR1 SNHLY, CDR2 FYNNEI. The CDR3 covers 13 residues. Trimming took 0 bases from V and 10 from J, leaving 12 bases between them.

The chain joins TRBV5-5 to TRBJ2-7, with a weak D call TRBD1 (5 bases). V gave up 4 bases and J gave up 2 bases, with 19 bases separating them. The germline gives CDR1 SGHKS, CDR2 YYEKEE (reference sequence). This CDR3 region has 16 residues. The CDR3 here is CASSPEQATAPYEQYF. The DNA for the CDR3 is TGTGCCAGCAGCCCAGAACAGGCCACCGCCCCCTACGAGCAGTACTTC. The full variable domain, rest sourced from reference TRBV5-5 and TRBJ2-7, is DAGVTQSPTHLIKTRGQQVTLRCSPISGHKSVSWYQQVLGQGPQFIFQYYEKEERGRGNFPDRFSARQFPNYSSELNVNALLLGDSALYLCASSPEQATAPYEQYFGPGTRLTVT.

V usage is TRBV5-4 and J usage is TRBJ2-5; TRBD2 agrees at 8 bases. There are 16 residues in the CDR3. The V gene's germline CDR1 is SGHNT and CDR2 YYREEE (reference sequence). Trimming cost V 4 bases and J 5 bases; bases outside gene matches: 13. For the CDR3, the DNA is TGTGCCAGCAGCCCTACTAGCGGCCAGGTGGGGGAGACCCAGTACTTC. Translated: CASSPTSGQVGETQYF.

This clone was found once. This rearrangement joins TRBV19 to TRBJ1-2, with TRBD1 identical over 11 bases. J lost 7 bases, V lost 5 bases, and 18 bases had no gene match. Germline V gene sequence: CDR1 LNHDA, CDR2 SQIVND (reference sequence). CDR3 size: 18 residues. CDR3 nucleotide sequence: TGTGCCAGTAGTCCATCCACCGGGACAGGGGGGTACCGAGCTGGCTACACCTTC. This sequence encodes CASSPSTGTGGYRAGYTF.

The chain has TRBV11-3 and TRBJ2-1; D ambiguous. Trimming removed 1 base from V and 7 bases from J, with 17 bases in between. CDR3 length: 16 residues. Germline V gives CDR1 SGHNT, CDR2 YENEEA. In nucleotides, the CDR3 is TGTGCCAGCAGCTTAGGGGCTGCCGGCGCCCGAAATGAGCAGTTCTTC. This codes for CASSLGAAGARNEQFF. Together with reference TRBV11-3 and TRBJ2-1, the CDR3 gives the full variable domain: EAGVVQSPRYKIIEKKQPVAFWCNPISGHNTLYWYLQNLGQGPELLIRYENEEAVDDSQLPKDRFSAERLKGVDSTLKIQPAELGDSAVYLCASSLGAAGARNEQFFGPGTRLTVL.

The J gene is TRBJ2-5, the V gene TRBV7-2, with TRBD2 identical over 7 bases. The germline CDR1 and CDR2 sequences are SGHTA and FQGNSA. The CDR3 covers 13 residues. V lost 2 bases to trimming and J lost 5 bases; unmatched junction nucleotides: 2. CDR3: CASSLWGGETQYF. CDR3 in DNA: TGTGCCAGCAGCTTATGGGGAGGGGAGACCCAGTACTTC.

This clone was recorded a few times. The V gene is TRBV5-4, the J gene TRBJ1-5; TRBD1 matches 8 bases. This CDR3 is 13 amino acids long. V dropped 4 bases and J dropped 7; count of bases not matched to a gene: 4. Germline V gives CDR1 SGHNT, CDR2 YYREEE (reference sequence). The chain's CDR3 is CASSPDRGQPQHF. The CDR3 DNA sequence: TGTGCCAGCAGCCCAGACAGGGGCCAGCCCCAGCATTTT.

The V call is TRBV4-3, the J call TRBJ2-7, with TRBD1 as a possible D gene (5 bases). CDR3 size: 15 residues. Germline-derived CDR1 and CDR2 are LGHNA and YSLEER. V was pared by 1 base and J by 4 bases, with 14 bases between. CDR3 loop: CASSQVAGIGYEQYF. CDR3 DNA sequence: TGCGCCAGCAGCCAAGTGGCAGGGATAGGGTACGAGCAGTACTTC.

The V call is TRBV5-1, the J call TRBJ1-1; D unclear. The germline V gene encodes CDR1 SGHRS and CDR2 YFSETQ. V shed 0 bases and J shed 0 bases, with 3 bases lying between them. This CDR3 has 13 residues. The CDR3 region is CASSLELNTEAFF. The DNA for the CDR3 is TGCGCCAGCAGCTTGGAACTGAACACTGAAGCTTTCTTT.